Listed here is a single T cell receptor (beta chain). Sequenced by immunoSEQ multiplex PCR; TCRdb stores in-frame clones only, minus some. The repertoire includes roughly 86,000 clones, around 85% of them detected once, and about 4.5% sits in the top ten. The data belong to a study of T cell responses to AZD1222 COVID-19 vaccine. The sample was peripheral blood, taken 28 days after the second AZD1222 dose. This TCR was recovered from an adult who received the AZD1222 COVID-19 vaccine.

DNA for the CDR3: TGTGCCAGCAGTTTGTTTGGGGGTGGGGAGCAGTTCTTC. Its translation is CASSLFGGGEQFF. This chain uses TRBV27 with TRBJ2-1; D is tentatively TRBD1 or TRBD2 (5 bases each). This CDR3 contains 13 residues. From germline, CDR1 is MNHEY and CDR2 SMNVEV (reference sequence). Deletions cut 3 bases from V and 10 bases from J, with 13 bases between.